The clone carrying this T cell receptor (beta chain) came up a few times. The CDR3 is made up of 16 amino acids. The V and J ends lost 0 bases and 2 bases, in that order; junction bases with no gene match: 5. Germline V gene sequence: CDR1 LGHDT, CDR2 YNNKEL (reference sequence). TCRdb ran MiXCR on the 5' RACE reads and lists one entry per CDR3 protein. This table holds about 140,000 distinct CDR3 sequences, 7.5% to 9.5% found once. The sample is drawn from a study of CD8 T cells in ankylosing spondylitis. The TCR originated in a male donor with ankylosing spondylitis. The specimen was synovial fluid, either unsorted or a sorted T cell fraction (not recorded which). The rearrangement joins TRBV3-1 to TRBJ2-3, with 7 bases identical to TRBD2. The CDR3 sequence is CASSQEGRGTTDTQYF. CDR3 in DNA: TGTGCCAGCAGCCAAGAGGGGCGGGGGACCACAGATACGCAGTATTTT.